This passage covers 27 T cell receptor beta chains from one sample sequenced in a study of spatial heterogeneity in lung cancer. Their cognate antigens are unknown. TCRdb reprocessed the 5' RACE reads with MiXCR, giving one entry per CDR3 protein. This table holds around 100,000 distinct CDR3 sequences, around 4.8% found once. Time point noted: sample taken at primary tumor resection. General observations from the study: Counts that tracked tumor mutation counts were those of expanded intratumoral alpha and beta TCRs.

This sample comprised lung tumor tissue, obtained at surgery. The receptors derive from a male donor with early-stage non-small cell lung cancer.

In DNA form, the CDR3 reads TGTGCCAGCAGTGACAGGGTTTACGATGAGCAGTTCTTC. The encoded protein is CASSDRVYDEQFF. The gene calls are TRBV6-6 and TRBJ2-1; 7 nucleotides line up with TRBD1. The CDR3 loop spans 13 amino acids. The J segment lost 8 bases and the V segment lost 5 bases, leaving 6 bases of the junction unmatched. From germline, CDR1 is MNHNY and CDR2 SVGAGI (reference sequence).

In its sample, this clonotype was seen many times. The V and J genes are TRBV28 and TRBJ1-5; TRBD1 aligns across 9 bases. V lost 6 bases to trimming and J lost 5 bases; unmatched junction nucleotides: 8. The CDR3 loop spans 15 amino acids. Germline V gene sequence: CDR1 MDHEN, CDR2 SYDVKM. CDR3 sequence reads: CASSPTGQGYQPQHF. As DNA, the CDR3 is TGTGCCAGCAGCCCCACCGGACAGGGGTATCAGCCCCAGCATTTT.

This clonotype was detected a few times. The genes are TRBV5-1 and TRBJ2-3; 7 bases line up with TRBD2. J gave up 5 bases and V 3 bases, and 6 bases lay outside the gene matches. Germline CDR1 reads SGHRS; CDR2 reads YFSETQ. CDR3 length: 14 amino acids. The CDR3 reads CASSSGLVVDTQYF. The DNA of the CDR3 is TGCGCCAGCAGCTCCGGACTAGTGGTAGATACGCAGTATTTT.

The table lists this clonotype with many counts. V is TRBV4-2 and J is TRBJ1-6, with TRBD1 identical over 9 bases. Looked up from germline, CDR1 is LGHNA and CDR2 is YNFKEQ. This CDR3 has 16 residues. Trimming removed 3 bases from V and 6 bases from J; junction bases left unmatched: 6. The CDR3 sequence is CASSQQQGAGNSPLHF. Written as DNA, the CDR3 is TGTGCCAGCAGCCAGCAACAGGGGGCAGGTAATTCACCCCTCCACTTT.

Many counts were recorded for this clonotype. This chain connects TRBV5-1 to TRBJ1-4; perhaps TRBD1 as D (6 bases). Trimming shortened V by 4 bases and J by 5 bases, and 9 bases separated the two germline ends. CDR1 and CDR2 (germline): SGHRS, YFSETQ. The CDR3 is 13 amino acids. The CDR3 region is CASSKDSNEKLFF. The CDR3, as DNA: TGCGCCAGCAGCAAGGACAGCAATGAAAAACTGTTTTTT.

This clonotype was observed many times. The chain uses TRBV21-1 and TRBJ2-2; the table calls TRBD2, which could not be checked here. TRBV21-1 is marked as a pseudogene. This CDR3 region has 15 residues. The CDR3 region has the DNA TGTGCCAGCAGCAAGCTAGCGGCGGGCACCGGGGAGCTGTTTTTT. It specifies CASSKLAAGTGELFF.

The rearrangement links TRBV5-1 to TRBJ2-5; D may be TRBD1 (6 bases). Germline lookup yields CDR1 SGHRS and CDR2 YFSETQ. Trimming pared 6 bases from V and 2 bases from J, leaving 11 bases between. There are 13 residues in the CDR3. The CDR3 is CASTRGSQETQYF. The CDR3 nucleotides are TGCGCCAGCACCAGGGGATCTCAAGAGACCCAGTACTTC.

This clonotype has a count of ten or more. The chain uses TRBV27 and TRBJ2-3, with 9 bases aligning to TRBD1. The CDR3 is made up of 15 amino acids. The ends lost 6 bases at V and 4 bases at J; junction bases unmatched: 8. Germline V gives CDR1 MNHEY, CDR2 SMNVEV (reference sequence). The CDR3 nucleotides read TGTGCCAGCAGCTACGCGACAGGGGGTTCAGATACGCAGTATTTT. Its protein product is CASSYATGGSDTQYF.

This clonotype was seen repeatedly, ten times or more. The chain links TRBV7-9 to TRBJ2-7; D gene uncertain. Trimming removed 4 bases from V and 4 bases from J, with 11 bases in between. Germline CDR1 and CDR2: SEHNR and FQNEAQ (reference sequence). This CDR3 has 13 amino acids. The CDR3 here is CASSSPPTYEQYF. CDR3 coding DNA: TGTGCCAGCAGCTCTCCCCCGACTTACGAGCAGTACTTC. Together with reference TRBV7-9 and TRBJ2-7, the CDR3 gives the full variable domain: DTGVSQNPRHKITKRGQNVTFRCDPISEHNRLYWYRQTLGQGPEFLTYFQNEAQLEKSRLLSDRFSAERPKGSFSTLEIQRTEQGDSAMYLCASSSPPTYEQYFGPGTRLTVT.

This clonotype was seen many times. The rearrangement joins TRBV3-1 to TRBJ1-1, with D unresolved. Trimming cost V 0 bases and J 0 bases, with 2 bases left between them. The CDR3 is 13 residues long. Germline V gene sequence: CDR1 LGHDT, CDR2 YNNKEL (reference sequence). The CDR3 here is CASSQEMNTEAFF. The CDR3 DNA sequence: TGTGCCAGCAGCCAAGAGATGAACACTGAAGCTTTCTTT.

This clonotype was picked up many times. The chain employs TRBV15 and TRBJ1-3; TRBD1 matches at 9 bases. V shed 8 bases and J 1 base; nucleotides not matched to a gene: 9. The length of the CDR3 is 16 residues. In germline, CDR1 is LNHNV, CDR2 YYDKDF (reference sequence). CDR3 in amino acids: CATGQGRIGSGNTIYF. In DNA, the CDR3 is TGTGCCACCGGACAGGGGAGGATCGGTTCTGGAAACACCATATATTTT.

This clonotype was detected many times. V is TRBV20-1 and J is TRBJ2-3; no clear D. The CDR3 sequence is 12 residues long. Per germline, CDR1 DFQATT and CDR2 SNEGSKA (reference sequence). The V gene lost 3 bases and the J gene lost 10 bases, with 14 bases spanning the gap. The CDR3 bases are TGCAGTGCTAGCCCCGGGCTAGTTCCGCAGTATTTT. Translation gives CSASPGLVPQYF.

This clonotype has a count of ten or more. This rearrangement joins TRBV6-5 to TRBJ2-1, with D perhaps assigned TRBD1 or TRBD2 (5 bases each). Trimming took off 6 bases at V and 9 bases at J, with 15 bases between the two ends. The CDR3 loop spans 13 amino acids. Germline values: CDR1 MNHEY, CDR2 SVGAGI. The DNA for the CDR3 is TGTGCCAGCAGACCGGGACGTCGAGGTGAGCAGTTCTTC. Translation gives CASRPGRRGEQFF.

The table lists this clonotype with many counts. The chain combines TRBV28 with TRBJ1-2; D may be TRBD1 (5 bases). The CDR3 is 14 residues long. Deletions cut 5 bases from V and 8 bases from J, with 18 bases between. Germline CDR1 reads MDHEN; CDR2 reads SYDVKM. This CDR3 reads CASSTGTATKGYTF. The CDR3 DNA follows: TGTGCCAGCAGTACCGGGACGGCCACCAAAGGCTACACCTTC.

This clonotype was seen at least ten times. This chain joins TRBV5-1 and TRBJ2-7; D may correspond to TRBD1 or TRBD2 (5 bases each). V lost 4 bases, J lost 3 bases, and 11 bases lay in between. The germline V gene has CDR1 SGHRS and CDR2 YFSETQ. The CDR3 is 13 amino acids. CDR3 in amino acids: CASSRDLIYEQYF. CDR3 sequence (DNA): TGCGCCAGCAGCCGGGACCTCATCTACGAGCAGTACTTC.

The chain carries TRBV5-1 and TRBJ2-3; no clear D. The ends were cut back, 2 bases at V and 6 bases at J, with 4 bases in the middle. Germline V gene sequence: CDR1 SGHRS, CDR2 YFSETQ. The CDR3 extends over 11 amino acids. The CDR3, as DNA: TGCGCCAGCAGCTTATGGGATACGCAGTATTTT. Translation gives CASSLWDTQYF.

This clonotype occurred a few times. The chain recombines TRBV28 with TRBJ2-7; possibly TRBD1 or TRBD2 for D (7 bases each). The CDR3 consists of 15 residues. Germline CDR1 is MDHEN and CDR2 is SYDVKM. The V end lost 4 bases, the J end lost 7 bases, and 20 bases lay between the germline ends. Here the CDR3 reads CASSSPGGRVWEQYF. CDR3 DNA sequence: TGTGCCAGCAGTTCACCAGGGGGGAGGGTTTGGGAGCAGTACTTC.

This clonotype was recorded many times. The chain couples TRBV6-2 or TRBV6-3 to TRBJ2-1, with D possibly matching TRBD2 (5 bases). This CDR3 comprises 16 residues. Per the germline V gene, CDR1 is MNHEY and CDR2 is SVGEGT. V was trimmed by 8 bases and J by 5 bases, leaving 22 bases between them. Here the CDR3 reads CASSGPFTFGDNEQFF. The CDR3 nucleotides read TGTGCCAGCTCGGGCCCCTTTACCTTCGGGGACAATGAGCAGTTCTTC.

This clonotype was recorded many times. The chain joins TRBV6-5 to TRBJ2-6; no clear D gene. V dropped 6 bases and J dropped 2 bases, with 14 bases sitting between them. Germline CDR1 and CDR2: MNHEY and SVGAGI. This CDR3 is built from 16 residues. The chain's CDR3 is CASRYSPRTGANVLTF. Here the CDR3 DNA reads TGTGCCAGCAGGTATTCACCTCGCACTGGGGCCAACGTCCTGACTTTC.

This clonotype was seen only a few times. The V call is TRBV5-1, the J call TRBJ2-7; 8 nucleotides match TRBD1. Germline V gene lookup returns CDR1 SGHRS and CDR2 YFSETQ. CDR3 length: 15 amino acids. Trimming removed 0 bases from V and 4 bases from J; junction bases left unmatched: 6. The CDR3 DNA follows: TGCGCCAGCAGCTTGGGGACAGGGCTTTCTTACGAGCAGTACTTC. It specifies CASSLGTGLSYEQYF.

The J gene is TRBJ1-1, the V gene TRBV2; the D gene is possibly TRBD1 (6 bases). Per germline, CDR1 SNHLY and CDR2 FYNNEI. Trimming pared 9 bases from V and 8 bases from J, leaving 10 bases between. CDR3 size: 10 residues. The CDR3 coding sequence is TGTGCCAGACAGGGCCCAGAAGCTTTCTTT. Its translation: CARQGPEAFF.

This clonotype was seen many times. The gene calls are TRBV7-9 and TRBJ2-7; D remains ambiguous. The germline V gene has CDR1 SEHNR and CDR2 FQNEAQ (reference sequence). The V gene lost 5 bases and the J gene lost 4 bases, with 9 bases spanning the gap. The CDR3 has 12 residues. CDR3 bases: TGTGCCAGCAGCCCGAATGGGTACGAGCAGTACTTC. Translation gives CASSPNGYEQYF. Filled out from reference TRBV7-9 and TRBJ2-7, the complete variable domain reads DTGVSQNPRHKITKRGQNVTFRCDPISEHNRLYWYRQTLGQGPEFLTYFQNEAQLEKSRLLSDRFSAERPKGSFSTLEIQRTEQGDSAMYLCASSPNGYEQYFGPGTRLTVT.

This clonotype was detected ten times or more. The chain recombines TRBV14 with TRBJ2-4; weak D call: TRBD2 (5 bases). Trimming took off 0 bases at V and 6 bases at J, with 6 bases between the two ends. This CDR3 region has 13 residues. Germline V gene sequence: CDR1 SGHDN, CDR2 FVKESK. This CDR3 is CASSQDRGNIQYF. CDR3 nucleotides: TGTGCCAGCAGCCAAGATCGGGGAAACATTCAGTACTTC.

This clonotype occurred many times. The chain recombines TRBV20-1 with TRBJ2-3, with D perhaps matching TRBD2 (5 bases). Trimming left V 5 bases short and J 4 bases short, with 10 bases between. Germline V gives CDR1 DFQATT, CDR2 SNEGSKA (reference sequence). The length of the CDR3 is 12 residues. As DNA, the CDR3 is TGCAGTGCTCTCCTGAGGGCAGATACGCAGTATTTT. Translated, it gives CSALLRADTQYF.

This clonotype has at least ten counts. The rearrangement links TRBV20-1 to TRBJ1-1; weak D call: TRBD1 (5 bases). This CDR3 region has 15 residues. V lost 7 bases, J lost 1 base, and 19 bases lay in between. CDR1 is DFQATT and CDR2 is SNEGSKA in the germline V gene (reference sequence). The CDR3 DNA is TGCAGTGTCCGGGACTCAATACGCCCGAACACTGAAGCTTTCTTT. Encoded protein: CSVRDSIRPNTEAFF.

This clonotype was found many times. This rearrangement joins TRBV12-3 or TRBV12-4 to TRBJ1-5; no clear D gene. This CDR3 is 15 amino acids long. The germline V and J ends were trimmed by 3 bases and 7 bases, with 16 bases remaining between them. The chain's CDR3 is CASSFRLLTPQPQHF. The CDR3 region has the DNA TGTGCCAGCAGTTTCCGCCTCCTTACCCCCCAGCCCCAGCATTTT.

This clonotype was seen many times. The chain couples TRBV27 to TRBJ2-7; 11 bases match TRBD2. V gave up 6 bases and J gave up 7 bases; unmatched junction bases: 8. Germline CDR1 and CDR2: MNHEY and SMNVEV (reference sequence). The CDR3 sequence is 14 residues long. Here the CDR3 DNA reads TGTGCCAGCAGAACCGGGACTAGCGGTCTGGAGCAGTACTTC. As protein: CASRTGTSGLEQYF.